This paragraph reports one T cell receptor beta chain. Its antigen is unknown. This entry belongs to a study of T cells in Graves' hyperthyroidism and ophthalmopathy. General observations from the study: Ophthalmopathy onset followed model prediction by a median approximately seven months.

V lost 5 bases and J lost 9, with 29 bases in between. This CDR3 comprises 18 residues. The germline V gene encodes CDR1 DFQATT and CDR2 SNEGSKA (reference sequence). The source material, RNA transcripts, was used to amplify TCR beta CDR3 regions. HTBI primers were employed in a first-round RT-PCR of the TCR CDR3. Each CDR3 protein gets one entry after TCRdb re-called the multiplex PCR reads with MiXCR. The sample records some 620,000 distinct CDR3 sequences, around 15% being singletons. The chain is built from TRBV20-1 and TRBJ1-6; unclear D gene. Material for sequencing was blood. This receptor was obtained from a woman aged 25-40 years with Graves' hyperthyroidism. The CDR3 DNA follows: TGCAGTGCTCGAGCCCAGGACCGATCGTGGGATGTTGGTTCACCCCTCCACTTT. Its translation is CSARAQDRSWDVGSPLHF.